This T cell receptor (beta chain) came from a study of identical twins. A universal primer site arose from template switching, and cDNA bore unique molecular identifiers. TCRdb reprocessed the 5' RACE reads via MiXCR and lists one record per CDR3 protein. Of hundreds of thousands of distinct CDR3 sequences in the sample, 8.5% to 9% were seen once. This clonotype was seen a few times. These data are also associated with another study on yellow fever vaccine responses in identical twins.

Specimen: PBMCs. The sequence was collected from a woman between 18 and 30 years old in good health.

Here the CDR3 DNA reads TGTGCCAGCAGTTTATTTCTCACCCCAGAGACCCAGTACTTC. This translates into CASSLFLTPETQYF. The chain couples TRBV27 to TRBJ2-5; D uncertain. Germline V CDR1 and CDR2: MNHEY, SMNVEV (reference sequence). The CDR3 loop spans 14 amino acids. Trimming took 1 base from V and 4 from J, leaving 10 bases between them.